The 18 T cell receptor beta chains in this list originate from one sample, sequenced in a study of long-term antiretroviral therapy in people with HIV. Run at survey level, the immunoSEQ assay was version v3.0. The assay was immunoSEQ multiplex PCR, and TCRdb's table has in-frame clones only and misses some. The data contain roughly 42,000 clones, roughly 86% of them singletons. Here the sequenced sample was unsorted PBMCs, taken 0.1 years before starting antiretroviral therapy. Receptors were obtained from a woman aged 45-59 years with HIV.

The chain links TRBV9 to TRBJ2-3; TRBD2 is a possible D gene (6 bases). Germline-derived CDR1 and CDR2 are SGDLS and YYNGEE. The CDR3 runs 14 residues. Trimming removed 0 bases at V and 4 bases at J, with 9 bases between. DNA for the CDR3: TGTGCCAGCAGCGTAGGATGGGGGGCAGATACGCAGTATTTT. The encoded protein is CASSVGWGADTQYF. The whole variable domain, remainder taken from reference TRBV9 and TRBJ2-3, is DSGVTQTPKHLITATGQRVTLRCSPRSGDLSVYWYQQSLDQGLQFLIQYYNGEERAKGNILERFSAQQFPDLHSELNLSSLELGDSALYFCASSVGWGADTQYFGPGTRLTVL.

The chain is built from TRBV7-8 and TRBJ1-5; tentatively, D is TRBD1 (5 bases). With 2 bases removed from V and 5 bases from J, the gap between germline ends came to 7 bases. Germline lookup yields CDR1 SGHVS and CDR2 FQNEAQ. The CDR3 has 13 residues. CDR3 region: CASSLSGDQPQHF. CDR3 nucleotide sequence: TGTGCCAGCAGCTTATCGGGGGATCAGCCCCAGCATTTT.

The chain combines TRBV7-2 with TRBJ2-7; 9 nucleotides align to TRBD1. The germline CDR1 and CDR2 sequences are SGHTA and FQGNSA. The CDR3 totals 15 residues. The V segment lost 3 bases and the J segment 2 bases; nucleotides outside the gene matches: 5. Here the CDR3 DNA reads TGTGCCAGCAGCTTGACCGGGACAGGGACCTACGAGCAGTACTTC. As protein: CASSLTGTGTYEQYF.

This chain joins TRBV6-1 and TRBJ1-1; 7 nucleotides agree with TRBD1. V dropped 3 bases and J dropped 8; count of bases not matched to a gene: 12. This CDR3 has 15 amino acids. CDR1 and CDR2 (germline): MNHNS, SASEGT. This CDR3 is CASSDPGGNQKEAFF. CDR3 coding DNA: TGTGCCAGCAGTGATCCAGGGGGGAACCAAAAGGAAGCTTTCTTT.

The rearrangement uses TRBV5-1 and TRBJ2-7, with a weak D call TRBD2 (6 bases). V was pared by 0 bases and J by 2 bases, with 12 bases between. Germline V gives CDR1 SGHRS, CDR2 YFSETQ. The CDR3 sequence is 15 residues long. The DNA for the CDR3 is TGCGCCAGCAGCTTGGCCGGGCGGGAAACCTACGAGCAGTACTTC. Its translation is CASSLAGRETYEQYF.

The V gene is TRBV15, the J gene TRBJ2-7; 10 bases agree with TRBD1. V shed 4 bases, J shed 4 bases, and the junction held 7 bases outside the gene matches. Germline V gene sequence: CDR1 LNHNV, CDR2 YYDKDF (reference sequence). The CDR3 spans 15 residues. The CDR3 nucleotides read TGTGCCACCAGCACCCGACAGGGGGCGGCATACGAGCAGTACTTC. Amino acids: CATSTRQGAAYEQYF.

The rearrangement uses TRBV29-1 and TRBJ2-5, with TRBD2 identical over 7 bases. The CDR3 loop spans 18 amino acids. The V gene's germline CDR1 is SQVTM and CDR2 ANQGSEA. V gave up 7 bases and J gave up 0 bases; unmatched junction bases: 20. CDR3 DNA sequence: TGCAGCGCCCTACCACCTCCCTCAGCGGGAATGTACCAAGAGACCCAGTACTTC. Translated: CSALPPPSAGMYQETQYF.

The chain employs TRBV7-2 and TRBJ2-1, with 8 bases aligning to TRBD2. Per the germline V gene, CDR1 is SGHTA and CDR2 is FQGNSA. Trimming took 2 bases from V and 5 from J; bases not matched to a gene: 5. The CDR3 is made up of 15 amino acids. This chain's CDR3 is CASSLQRGRNNEQFF. The CDR3 DNA sequence: TGTGCCAGCAGCTTACAGCGGGGGAGAAACAATGAGCAGTTCTTC.

Only one count was recorded for this clone. The chain employs TRBV5-8 and TRBJ1-2; 9 bases align to TRBD1. The J segment lost 4 bases and the V segment lost 0 bases, leaving 4 bases of the junction unmatched. The CDR3 runs 15 residues. The germline V gene has CDR1 SGHTS and CDR2 YDEGEE. CDR3 in amino acids: CASSLAVTGGYGYTF. In nucleotides, the CDR3 is TGTGCCAGCAGCTTGGCCGTGACAGGGGGCTATGGCTACACCTTC.

The count of this clone is one. The rearrangement uses TRBV7-2 and TRBJ2-7, with 9 bases aligning to TRBD1. This CDR3 has 14 residues. In germline, CDR1 is SGHTA, CDR2 FQGNSA. The junction had 1 base not matched to a gene; V was cut back by 1 base and J by 3 bases. CDR3 amino acids: CASSLVGQGYEQYF. In DNA form, the CDR3 reads TGTGCCAGCAGCTTAGTGGGACAGGGCTACGAGCAGTACTTC.

The chain recombines TRBV27 with TRBJ2-7; D could derive from TRBD1 or TRBD2 (5 bases each). The germline V gene has CDR1 MNHEY and CDR2 SMNVEV (reference sequence). V lost 0 bases and J lost 4, with 19 bases in between. CDR3 size: 17 residues. CDR3 coding DNA: TGTGCCAGCAGTTTATCGAGGCCGAAGGGGACCTCTTACGAGCAGTACTTC. It specifies CASSLSRPKGTSYEQYF.

The genes are TRBV27 and TRBJ2-1; perhaps TRBD1 as D (6 bases). Germline loops: CDR1 MNHEY, CDR2 SMNVEV (reference sequence). This CDR3 has 15 amino acids. The ends were cut back, 3 bases at V and 2 bases at J, with 11 bases in the middle. CDR3 in DNA: TGTGCCAGCAGTTTTGGGACACCCACCTACAATGAGCAGTTCTTC. It encodes CASSFGTPTYNEQFF.

The chain employs TRBV7-8 and TRBJ1-5, with D unclear. Trimming left V 1 base short and J 6 bases short, with 10 bases between. Germline CDR1 reads SGHVS; CDR2 reads FQNEAQ. The CDR3 covers 14 residues. The CDR3 sequence: CASSLDKGSQPQHF. Written as DNA, the CDR3 is TGTGCCAGCAGCTTAGACAAAGGTAGTCAGCCCCAGCATTTT.

The chain couples TRBV7-3 to TRBJ2-2; maybe TRBD1 (7 bases). This CDR3 region has 16 residues. Germline CDR1 SGHTA, CDR2 FQGTGA. V gave up 5 bases and J gave up 4 bases, with 17 bases separating them. In DNA form, the CDR3 reads TGTGCCAGCAGCCTCATAGCAGGGGGAGGCACCGGGGAGCTGTTTTTT. Its protein product is CASSLIAGGGTGELFF.

The chain carries TRBV30 and TRBJ2-7; tentatively, D is TRBD2 (5 bases). With 4 bases removed from V and 7 bases from J, the gap between germline ends came to 20 bases. Germline V CDR1 and CDR2: GTSNPN, SVGIG (reference sequence). CDR3 length: 14 residues. CDR3 sequence reads: CAWTSISRRYEQYF. The CDR3, as DNA: TGTGCCTGGACTTCGATTTCTCGGAGGTATGAGCAGTACTTC.

This clone was picked up one time. The chain links TRBV14 to TRBJ2-5; D is perhaps TRBD1 (5 bases). Germline V gene data show CDR1 as SGHDN and CDR2 as FVKESK. The germline V and J ends were trimmed by 2 bases and 10 bases, with 11 bases remaining between them. The CDR3 runs to 12 residues. CDR3 nucleotides: TGTGCCAGCAGCCAATCCCTTAGGGGCCAGTACTTC. It yields the protein CASSQSLRGQYF.

The V call is TRBV7-9, the J call TRBJ1-2; 7 nucleotides line up with TRBD1. J lost 6 bases, V lost 1 base, and 14 bases had no gene match. The CDR3 runs 17 residues. Per the germline V gene, CDR1 is SEHNR and CDR2 is FQNEAQ (reference sequence). CDR3: CASSLVVGQASSHGYTF. CDR3 nucleotides: TGTGCCAGCAGCTTAGTGGTCGGACAGGCTTCATCACATGGCTACACCTTC. Complete variable domain (other parts from reference TRBV7-9 and TRBJ1-2): DTGVSQNPRHKITKRGQNVTFRCDPISEHNRLYWYRQTLGQGPEFLTYFQNEAQLEKSRLLSDRFSAERPKGSFSTLEIQRTEQGDSAMYLCASSLVVGQASSHGYTFGSGTRLTVV.

This chain connects TRBV27 to TRBJ2-7; D unresolved. The CDR3 loop spans 12 amino acids. V lost 3 bases and J 0 bases, leaving 3 bases between the germline ends. Germline V gene lookup returns CDR1 MNHEY and CDR2 SMNVEV (reference sequence). DNA of the CDR3: TGTGCCAGCAGTTTTAGCTCCTACGAGCAGTACTTC. It is translated as CASSFSSYEQYF.